This T cell receptor (beta chain) was identified in a study of T cell clonotyping in hematopoietic cell transplantation. Regarding the study as a whole: Higher Inverse Simpson Index values in graft donor and pretransplant recipient predicted broader posttransplant TCR diversity. Pathologically expanded recipient clonotypes increased progressively from day 30 to day 180 as diversity fell. Without cell sorting, CD4 versus CD8 contributions remain unresolved.

Per germline, CDR1 SGHTA and CDR2 FQGNSA. CDR3 length: 16 amino acids. The repertoire was sequenced with immunoSEQ multiplex PCR; TCRdb's copy has only in-frame clones and lacks some. The sample includes about 15,000 clones, around 62% of them seen just once. Of note for this clone: Its cognate antigen is unknown.

Sequencing used PBMCs. The TCR sequence derives from a human donor who either received an allogeneic hematopoietic cell transplant for a myeloid malignancy or was a related donor (not recorded which). Some clones in this sample may be carry-over from other donors' samples. The V call is TRBV7-2, the J call TRBJ2-5; weak D call: TRBD2 (6 bases). The DNA end is more similar to TRBJ2-7, so the J call may be wrong. The CDR3 loop is CASSLASGLVFNEQYF. In DNA, the CDR3 is TGTGCCAGCAGCTTAGCAAGCGGGCTGGTATTTAACGAGCAGTACTTC.